This T cell receptor (beta chain) was sequenced for a study of blood T cell repertoires in COVID-19. Germline V gives CDR1 SGHRS, CDR2 YFSETQ. The trim removed 4 bases at V and 1 base at J, leaving 6 bases unmatched. This CDR3 has 16 amino acids. TCRdb keeps only in-frame clones here, not all; method: immunoSEQ multiplex PCR. Among roughly 350,000 clones, 80% to 90% were seen once, and the ten largest hold about 10%. The genes are TRBV5-1 and TRBJ2-5; 11 bases match TRBD1. Sequenced material: peripheral blood. This TCR derives from a woman in her 30s with COVID-19, enrolled during active disease. The CDR3 loop is CASSLRTGGSQETQYF. The CDR3 DNA reads as TGCGCCAGCAGCCTCCGGACAGGGGGCTCCCAAGAGACCCAGTACTTC.